This T cell receptor beta chain was identified during a study of response to subunit inactivated influenza vaccine (dated by TCRdb to between 2018 and 2020). For the study in its entirety: The study used deep quantitative T cell receptor repertoire profiling to track responses to a trivalent subunit inactivated influenza vaccine.

Beyond this particular receptor, the publication reports: The authors suggested that each seasonal influenza vaccination may recruit only a limited number of new T cells.

The library was prepared using RT-PCR. The listed sequencing device is Illumina HiSeq 2500. TCRdb reanalyzed the raw reads on its own, using fastp at Q25 for trimming and MiXCR for clone calling, and kept in-frame beta chains. Merged by CDR3 protein, the rows form single entries marked with the most common genes and DNA. Here the sample has roughly 630,000 distinct CDR3 sequences; around 13% occur a single time. The ten biggest clones cover 7.5% to 8% of the sample. Its CDR3 holds 15 amino acids, cysteine through phenylalanine. The sequence is cut down to CDR3 DNA, 45 bases in frame from base 1. CDR1 MNHEY and CDR2 SVGAGI were looked up in the germline V gene. The germline ends are 12 bases apart after V is trimmed by 0 bases and J by 4 bases. Details on this clonotype: Its cognate antigen has yet to be identified. Nothing much larger sits one base from this clone, and base qualities are not available.

The rearranged segments are TRBV6-5 and TRBJ1-1; the D gene is not confidently resolved. This material consisted of PBMCs from blood, taken roughly 15 days before vaccination. The TCR was taken from a man aged 50-60 years who received an inactivated influenza vaccine. Donor details come from another sample of the same person, matched by shared clones. The nucleotide sequence is TGTGCCAGCAGTTACTCTGGCCGGCGGAGCACTGAAGCTTTCTTT. It specifies CASSYSGRRSTEAFF.